This is a list of T cell receptor beta chains from one sample in a study of CD8 T cells in ankylosing spondylitis. Using its own MiXCR run on the 5' RACE reads, TCRdb lists one record per CDR3 protein. This table holds 250,000 to 400,000 distinct CDR3 sequences, around a tenth found once. The specimen sequenced was blood, either unsorted or a sorted T cell fraction (not recorded which). These receptors came from a female donor with ankylosing spondylitis or in good health (not recorded which). Both conserved end residues are part of each CDR3. Each record gives: J gene, D gene, V gene, clone size, CDR3 DNA, CDR3 protein. The D gene is left open where the match is weak. A row's size may be missing; if present it is once, few, many or a size class.

TRBJ2-5 NA TRBV5-1 NA TGCGCCAGCAGCTTGGACCTAGTTAACCAAGAGACCCAGTACTTC CASSLDLVNQETQYF
TRBJ1-1 NA TRBV27 many TGTGCCAGCAGTTTCTCAGGGAACACTGAAGCTTTCTTT CASSFSGNTEAFF
TRBJ2-1 NA TRBV5-1 few TGCGCCAGCAGCTTGGTGGGGGGGCTGGACAACCGTAATGAGCAGTTCTTC CASSLVGGLDNRNEQFF
TRBJ2-1 TRBD2 TRBV5-1 many TGCGCCAGCAGCCCCCTAGGAGGGAGGGGCGCCCAGTTGTACAATGAGCAGTTCTTC CASSPLGGRGAQLYNEQFF
TRBJ2-5 NA TRBV10-2 NA TGCGCCAGCAGTGAGTCGACATGGCCCCGAGAGACCCAGTACTTC CASSESTWPRETQYF
TRBJ2-1 NA TRBV12-3/TRBV12-4 many TGTGCCAGCAGTTTGATCTATGAGCAGTTCTTC CASSLIYEQFF
TRBJ2-3 NA TRBV5-4 many TGTGCCAGCAGCTCCTTTTCTCGAGGCCTAAGCACAGATACGCAGTATTTT CASSSFSRGLSTDTQYF
TRBJ2-5 TRBD2 TRBV20-1 many TGCAGTGCTTCCTCTAGCGGGACCAACCAAGAGACCCAGTACTTC CSASSSGTNQETQYF
TRBJ2-7 NA TRBV28 few TGTGCCAGCAGTTTATCACAGAACTACGAGCAGTACTTC CASSLSQNYEQYF
TRBJ1-1 TRBD1 TRBV29-1 many TGCAGCGGAGGACAGGGGCCAACTGAAGCTTTCTTT CSGGQGPTEAFF
TRBJ1-1 NA TRBV27 few TGTGCCAGCAACCGGGGGGGACGAGTCACTGAAGCTTTCTTT CASNRGGRVTEAFF
TRBJ1-6 NA TRBV9 many TGTGCCAGCAGCGTAGCGGTAGGGGGTTCGGTGAATTCACCCCTCCACTTT CASSVAVGGSVNSPLHF
TRBJ1-5 NA TRBV30 NA TGTGCCTGGAGTCTCGGAGGGACCAATAATCAGCCCCAGCATTTT CAWSLGGTNNQPQHF
TRBJ2-1 TRBD2 TRBV20-1 many TGCAGTGCTAGAGATGGAGGACTAGCGGGGGGATCCTACAATGAGCAGTTCTTC CSARDGGLAGGSYNEQFF
TRBJ2-3 NA TRBV2 once TGTGCCAGCTTAGCATTGACGCAGTATTTT CASLALTQYF
TRBJ1-2 NA TRBV12-3/TRBV12-4 many TGTGCCAGCAGTTCGCCCGGGGGTGGCTACACCTTC CASSSPGGGYTF
TRBJ1-4 TRBD1 TRBV20-1 NA TGCAGTGCTAGACGCGGGACAGGGATTAATGAAAAACTGTTTTTT CSARRGTGINEKLFF
TRBJ2-7 NA TRBV12-3/TRBV12-4 once TGTGCCAGCAGTTTAGCAGCTGAGGGGGAGCAGTACTTC CASSLAAEGEQYF
TRBJ2-2 NA TRBV20-1 few TGCAGTGCTAGAGAGTGGACAGAGAACACCGGGGAGCTGTTTTTT CSAREWTENTGELFF
TRBJ2-7 NA TRBV20-1 NA TGCAGTGCTCCAGATCTTCTGGGCGAGCAGTACTTC CSAPDLLGEQYF
TRBJ2-7 TRBD2 TRBV20-1 NA TGCAGTGCTAGAGGGGCTAGCGGGAGGGCCTCCTACGAGCAGTACTTC CSARGASGRASYEQYF
TRBJ1-1 NA TRBV15 many TGTGCCACCAGCAGAACCAGGGCGAGGGTTATGAACACTGAAGCTTTCTTT CATSRTRARVMNTEAFF
TRBJ2-7 NA TRBV12-3/TRBV12-4 few TGTGCCAGCAGTCGGGGATCCAGCGAGCAGTACTTC CASSRGSSEQYF
TRBJ2-3 NA TRBV5-6 many TGTGCCAGCAGCTTTGAGGGCAACACAGATACGCAGTATTTT CASSFEGNTDTQYF
TRBJ2-1 NA TRBV19 many TGTGCCAGTAGTCAACAGGGTTTGCGCGAGCAGTTCTTC CASSQQGLREQFF
TRBJ2-7 NA TRBV20-1 many TGCAATTCAGGGTGCTGCGAGCAGTACTTC CNSGCCEQYF
TRBJ2-5 NA TRBV24-1 NA TGTGCCGCCAGTGATCCCCGGGACATTAAAGAGACCCAGTACTTC CAASDPRDIKETQYF
TRBJ1-6 NA TRBV5-1 many TGCGCCAGCAGCTTGGGGGCCACCACAAACTACAGGGAGGCGCGTAATTCACCCCTCCACTTT CASSLGATTNYREARNSPLHF
TRBJ2-2 NA TRBV5-1 many TGCGCCAGCAGCGTGGGTCAGAACACCGGGGAGCTGTTTTTT CASSVGQNTGELFF
TRBJ2-2 TRBD1 TRBV12-3/TRBV12-4 NA TGTGCCAGCAGGTCCGGACAGGCGAACACCGGGGAGCTGTTTTTT CASRSGQANTGELFF
TRBJ2-1 NA TRBV5-6 NA TGTGCCAGCAGCCCCCCCCTCTACAATGAGCAGTTCTTC CASSPPLYNEQFF
TRBJ2-2 NA TRBV7-2 many TGTGCCAGCAGCTTGAACATTTTCAGCACCGGGGAGCTGTTTTTT CASSLNIFSTGELFF
TRBJ1-1 NA TRBV10-3 many TGTGCCATCAGTTTCGGGACCATGAACACTGAAGCTTTCTTT CAISFGTMNTEAFF
TRBJ2-5 TRBD1 TRBV3-1 NA TGTGCCAGCAGCCTGGGGGACAGAGACCAAGAGACCCAGTACTTC CASSLGDRDQETQYF
TRBJ2-7 TRBD1 TRBV28 NA TGTGCCAGCAGCTCGGGACAGGGGAGGCACGAGCAGTACTTC CASSSGQGRHEQYF
TRBJ1-5 NA TRBV11-2 many TGTGCCAGCAGCTTAGAACCCGGGGGCAATCAGCCCCAGCATTTT CASSLEPGGNQPQHF
TRBJ2-2 TRBD2 TRBV12-3/TRBV12-4 NA TGTGCCAGCAGTCCGGGACTAGCGGGGAAGAACACCGGGGAGCTGTTTTTT CASSPGLAGKNTGELFF
TRBJ1-5 NA TRBV29-1 many TGCAGCGTTGGCCGGGGAGGGGGTCAGCCCCAGCATTTT CSVGRGGGQPQHF
TRBJ2-1 TRBD1 TRBV5-1 many TGCGCCAGCAACAGGGGGGACACGCCGTCCTACAATGAGCAGTTCTTC CASNRGDTPSYNEQFF
TRBJ2-2 NA TRBV18 few TGTGCCAGCTCACCAACACAAAACACCGGGGAGCTGTTTTTT CASSPTQNTGELFF
TRBJ1-2 NA TRBV3-1 NA TGTGCCAGCAGCCCTCGAATTGGTGAGGCGTCTGGCTACACCTTC CASSPRIGEASGYTF
TRBJ2-7 NA TRBV5-1 NA TGCGCCACCCCTTGGGGCTACGAGCAGTACTTC CATPWGYEQYF
TRBJ1-1 NA TRBV5-1 many TGCGCCAGCACTCTAGGCACTGAAGCTTTCTTT CASTLGTEAFF
TRBJ1-1 NA TRBV3-1 NA TGTGCCAGCAAAACAGGGACGAACACTGAAGCTTTCTTT CASKTGTNTEAFF
TRBJ1-2 NA TRBV5-1 many TGCGCCAGCAGCTTGGAGGGGGGCGAGGCCTCCTATGGCTACACCTTC CASSLEGGEASYGYTF
TRBJ2-6 NA TRBV6-2/TRBV6-3 NA TGTGCCAGCAGTCTCTCGAGGGGGGGCTCTGGGGCCAACGTCCTGACTTTC CASSLSRGGSGANVLTF
TRBJ1-2 NA TRBV28 many TGTGCCAGCAGTTTGGGCAGGGCGGATGGCTACACCTTC CASSLGRADGYTF
TRBJ2-3 TRBD2 TRBV9 many TGTGCCAGCAGCGTAGGCACCCCCCTAGCGGGTAGCACAGATACGCAGTATTTT CASSVGTPLAGSTDTQYF